The 10 T cell receptor beta chains given below trace back to one sample, sequenced in a study of blood T cell repertoires in COVID-19. TCRdb keeps only in-frame clones here, not all; method: immunoSEQ multiplex PCR. The table lists about 210,000 clones, about nine tenths of them singletons. Material: PBMCs or T cells enriched from blood (not recorded which). The receptor set was obtained from a man aged 18 to 35 with acute COVID-19.

This chain links TRBV18 with TRBJ2-7, with a possible D match to TRBD1 (6 bases). Germline loops: CDR1 KGHSH, CDR2 LQKENI. Deletions cut 3 bases from V and 3 bases from J, with 15 bases between. The length of the CDR3 is 15 residues. The CDR3 loop reads CASSPTAGAFYEQYF. The CDR3 DNA sequence: TGTGCCAGCTCACCCACGGCAGGGGCTTTCTACGAGCAGTACTTC. Drawing the rest from reference TRBV18 and TRBJ2-7, the complete variable domain is NAGVMQNPRHLVRRRGQEARLRCSPMKGHSHVYWYRQLPEEGLKFMVYLQKENIIDESGMPKERFSAEFPKEGPSILRIQQVVRGDSAAYFCASSPTAGAFYEQYFGPGTRLTVT.

This sequence joins TRBV7-9 and TRBJ2-3; possibly TRBD1 for D (6 bases). Germline loops: CDR1 SEHNR, CDR2 FQNEAQ (reference sequence). The CDR3 spans 14 residues. V was trimmed by 3 bases and J by 2 bases, leaving 9 bases between them. For the CDR3, the DNA is TGTGCCAGCAGCTTGCCAGGGGTCACAGATACGCAGTATTTT. This translates into CASSLPGVTDTQYF.

The chain couples TRBV27 to TRBJ2-3; 7 positions agree with TRBD2. Germline loops: CDR1 MNHEY, CDR2 SMNVEV (reference sequence). This CDR3 contains 15 residues. With 1 base clipped from V and 6 bases from J, the junction kept 7 bases outside the gene matches. The CDR3 region has the DNA TGTGCCAGCAGTTTATGGGGCGGGAGTTCGGATACGCAGTATTTT. This sequence encodes CASSLWGGSSDTQYF.

The chain links TRBV24-1 to TRBJ2-1, with 8 bases matching TRBD2. The CDR3 length is 16 residues. CDR1 is KGHDR and CDR2 is SFDVKD in the germline V gene. The V gene end was trimmed by 4 bases and the J gene end by 0 bases; junction bases not matched to a gene: 4. CDR3 sequence: CATSDLLAASYNEQFF. As DNA, the CDR3 is TGTGCCACCAGTGACCTACTAGCGGCCTCCTACAATGAGCAGTTCTTC.

V gene TRBV6-2 or TRBV6-3 combines with J gene TRBJ1-5, with TRBD1 identical over 8 bases. The germline V gene encodes CDR1 MNHEY and CDR2 SVGEGT. V gave up 3 bases and J gave up 7 bases; unmatched junction bases: 2. This CDR3 is built from 13 residues. The CDR3 nucleotides read TGTGCCAGCAGTTATGGACAGGGCCAGCCCCAGCATTTT. Amino acid sequence: CASSYGQGQPQHF.

This clone has just one count. Additional DNA sequences in this sample encode the identical CDR3. The genes are TRBV30 and TRBJ1-1, with D perhaps matching TRBD1 (5 bases). Trimming shortened V by 0 bases and J by 1 base, and 6 bases separated the two germline ends. Looked up from germline, CDR1 is GTSNPN and CDR2 is SVGIG (reference sequence). The CDR3 loop spans 13 amino acids. The CDR3, as DNA: TGTGCCTGGAGTGTACAGGAGAACACTGAAGCTTTCTTT. This sequence encodes CAWSVQENTEAFF.

The chain combines TRBV28 with TRBJ1-2; a weak D match, TRBD1 (5 bases). Trimming removed 3 bases from V and 0 bases from J, with 11 bases in between. Germline-derived CDR1 and CDR2 are MDHEN and SYDVKM. The CDR3 runs 15 residues. In DNA, the CDR3 is TGTGCCAGCAGTTTGGGGCGGACGTCTAACTATGGCTACACCTTC. Amino acids: CASSLGRTSNYGYTF.

This chain links TRBV24-1 with TRBJ2-2; D may be TRBD1 (5 bases). Trimming removed 6 bases from V and 4 bases from J, with 11 bases in between. There are 14 residues in the CDR3. Germline CDR1 and CDR2: KGHDR and SFDVKD. The CDR3 loop reads CATSQQGGTGELFF. In DNA, the CDR3 is TGTGCCACCAGTCAGCAGGGTGGCACCGGGGAGCTGTTTTTT.

This clone showed up just once. Distinct nucleotide sequences in the sample also encode this CDR3. This sequence joins TRBV28 and TRBJ1-2; D is possibly TRBD1 (5 bases). CDR1 is MDHEN, CDR2 SYDVKM, per germline. The CDR3 extends over 14 amino acids. The germline V and J ends were trimmed by 4 bases and 1 base, with 10 bases remaining between them. CDR3 sequence reads: CASSSLGGNYGYTF. The CDR3 bases are TGTGCCAGCAGTTCACTCGGGGGTAACTATGGCTACACCTTC.

V gene TRBV13 combines with J gene TRBJ2-1; 9 bases fit TRBD2. The germline V gene has CDR1 PRHDT and CDR2 FYEKMQ (reference sequence). This CDR3 is built from 15 residues. V was clipped by 5 bases and J by 5 bases; unmatched bases: 7. The CDR3 DNA is TGTGCCAGCAGCGATGGACTAGCGACCAACAATGAGCAGTTCTTC. Protein sequence: CASSDGLATNNEQFF.